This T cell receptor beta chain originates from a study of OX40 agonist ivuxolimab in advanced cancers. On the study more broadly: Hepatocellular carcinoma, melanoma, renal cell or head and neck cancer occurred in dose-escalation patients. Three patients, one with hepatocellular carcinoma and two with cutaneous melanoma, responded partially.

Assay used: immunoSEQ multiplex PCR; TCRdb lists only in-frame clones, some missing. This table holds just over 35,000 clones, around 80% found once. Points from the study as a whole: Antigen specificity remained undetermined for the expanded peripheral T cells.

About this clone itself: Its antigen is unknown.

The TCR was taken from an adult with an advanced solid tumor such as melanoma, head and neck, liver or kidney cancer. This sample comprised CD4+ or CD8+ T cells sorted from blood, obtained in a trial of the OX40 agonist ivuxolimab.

The CDR3 nucleotides read TGTGCCAGCAGCTTAGCTAGCGGGGGGCTAAGCTCCTACGAGCAGTACTTC. It is translated as CASSLASGGLSSYEQYF. The J gene is TRBJ2-7, the V gene TRBV7-6; 10 bases match TRBD2. Trimming took 0 bases from V and 0 from J; bases not matched to a gene: 5. The CDR3 contains 17 residues. Germline CDR1 and CDR2: SGHVS and FNYEAQ.